This T cell receptor (beta chain) was profiled in a study of blood T cell repertoires in COVID-19. Overall study: Specimens from acute and convalescent COVID-19 originated in the United States, Italy and Spain. Sources were T cells, B-cell-depleted T cells, or PBMCs; the material itself was cDNA or gDNA.

There are 14 residues in the CDR3. Looked up from germline, CDR1 is MDHEN and CDR2 is SYDVKM. With 2 bases clipped from V and 1 base from J, the junction kept 0 bases outside the gene matches. In the original processing: By means of reference gene primer amplification, nucleated cell counts were estimated. Generated by immunoSEQ multiplex PCR, the TCRdb table keeps only in-frame clones and is missing some. V and J calls and clone size are those listed in that table; D and trimming were worked out from the DNA. The sample comprises hundreds of thousands of clones, roughly three quarters of which are singletons, and 3% to 4% rests with the top ten.

Sequencing was performed on peripheral blood. The TCR sequence derives from a woman in her thirties or forties with active or convalescent COVID-19. The rearrangement joins TRBV28 to TRBJ1-1, with TRBD1 matching 8 bases. The CDR3 DNA sequence: TGTGCCAGCAGTTTAGGGACAGGGAACACTGAAGCTTTCTTT. It encodes CASSLGTGNTEAFF.